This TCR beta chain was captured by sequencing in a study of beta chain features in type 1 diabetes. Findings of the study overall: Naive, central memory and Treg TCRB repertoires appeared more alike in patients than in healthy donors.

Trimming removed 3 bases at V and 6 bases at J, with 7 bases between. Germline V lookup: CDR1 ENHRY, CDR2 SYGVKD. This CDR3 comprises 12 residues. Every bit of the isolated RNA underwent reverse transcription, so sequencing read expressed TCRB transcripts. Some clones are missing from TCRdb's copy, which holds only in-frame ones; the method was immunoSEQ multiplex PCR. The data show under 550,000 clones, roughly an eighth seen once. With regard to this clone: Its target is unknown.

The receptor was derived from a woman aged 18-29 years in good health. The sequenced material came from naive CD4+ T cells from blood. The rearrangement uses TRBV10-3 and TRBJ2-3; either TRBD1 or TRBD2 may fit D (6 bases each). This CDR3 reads CAISEGGDTQYF. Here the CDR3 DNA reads TGTGCCATCAGTGAAGGGGGGGATACGCAGTATTTT.